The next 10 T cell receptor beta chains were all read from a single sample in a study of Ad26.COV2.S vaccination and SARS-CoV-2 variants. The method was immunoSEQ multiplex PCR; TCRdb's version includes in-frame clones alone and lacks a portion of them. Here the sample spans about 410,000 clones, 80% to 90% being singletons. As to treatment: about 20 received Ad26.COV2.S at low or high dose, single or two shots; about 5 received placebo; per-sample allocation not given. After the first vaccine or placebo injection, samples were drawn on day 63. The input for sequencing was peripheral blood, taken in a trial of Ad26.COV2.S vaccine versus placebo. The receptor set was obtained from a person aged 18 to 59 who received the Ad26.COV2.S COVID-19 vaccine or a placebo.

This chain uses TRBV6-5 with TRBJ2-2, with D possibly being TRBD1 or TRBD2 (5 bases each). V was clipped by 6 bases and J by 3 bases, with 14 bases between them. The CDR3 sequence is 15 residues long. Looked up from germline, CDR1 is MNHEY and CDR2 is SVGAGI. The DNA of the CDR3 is TGTGCCAGCAGAGCCCCGGGACGTTACACCGGGGAGCTGTTTTTT. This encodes CASRAPGRYTGELFF.

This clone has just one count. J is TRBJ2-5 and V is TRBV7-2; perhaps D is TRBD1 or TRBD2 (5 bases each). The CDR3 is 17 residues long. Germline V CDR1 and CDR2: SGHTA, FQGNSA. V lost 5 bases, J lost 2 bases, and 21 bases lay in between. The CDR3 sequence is CASSLGASRNLQETQYF. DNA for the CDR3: TGTGCCAGCAGCCTCGGGGCTAGCCGAAATCTTCAAGAGACCCAGTACTTC.

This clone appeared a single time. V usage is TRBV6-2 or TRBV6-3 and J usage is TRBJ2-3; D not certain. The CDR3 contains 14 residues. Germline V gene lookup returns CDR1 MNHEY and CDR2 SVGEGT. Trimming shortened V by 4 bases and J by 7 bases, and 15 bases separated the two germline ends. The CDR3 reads CASSSETAQNTQYF. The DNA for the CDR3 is TGTGCCAGCAGTTCCGAGACTGCACAGAATACGCAGTATTTT.

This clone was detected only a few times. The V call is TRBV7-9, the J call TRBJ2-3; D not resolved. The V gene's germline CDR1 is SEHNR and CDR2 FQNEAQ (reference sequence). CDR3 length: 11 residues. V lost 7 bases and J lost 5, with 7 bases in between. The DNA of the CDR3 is TGTGCCAGCAAGCTAGAAGATACGCAGTATTTT. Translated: CASKLEDTQYF. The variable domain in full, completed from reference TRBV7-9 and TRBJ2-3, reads DTGVSQNPRHKITKRGQNVTFRCDPISEHNRLYWYRQTLGQGPEFLTYFQNEAQLEKSRLLSDRFSAERPKGSFSTLEIQRTEQGDSAMYLCASKLEDTQYFGPGTRLTVL.

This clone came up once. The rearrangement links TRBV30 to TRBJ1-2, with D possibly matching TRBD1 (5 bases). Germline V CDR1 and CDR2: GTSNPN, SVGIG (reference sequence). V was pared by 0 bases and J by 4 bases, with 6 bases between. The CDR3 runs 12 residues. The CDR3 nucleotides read TGTGCCTGGAGTGTAGGGACCTATGGCTACACCTTC. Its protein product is CAWSVGTYGYTF. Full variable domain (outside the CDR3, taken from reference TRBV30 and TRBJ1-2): SQTIHQWPATLVQPVGSPLSLECTVEGTSNPNLYWYRQAAGRGLQLLFYSVGIGQISSEVPQNLSASRPQDRQFILSSKKLLLSDSGFYLCAWSVGTYGYTFGSGTRLTVV.

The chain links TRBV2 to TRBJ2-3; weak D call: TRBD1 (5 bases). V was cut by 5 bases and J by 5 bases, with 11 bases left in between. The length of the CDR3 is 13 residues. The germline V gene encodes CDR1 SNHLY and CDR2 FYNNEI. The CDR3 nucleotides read TGTGCCAGCAGTCCAGGGATTTTAGATACGCAGTATTTT. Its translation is CASSPGILDTQYF.

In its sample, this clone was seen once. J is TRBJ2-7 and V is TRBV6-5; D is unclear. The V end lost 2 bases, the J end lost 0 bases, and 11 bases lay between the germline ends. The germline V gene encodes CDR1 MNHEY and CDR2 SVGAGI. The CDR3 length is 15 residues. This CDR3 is CASSYVPVSSYEQYF. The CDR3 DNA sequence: TGTGCCAGCAGTTACGTTCCCGTGAGCTCCTACGAGCAGTACTTC.

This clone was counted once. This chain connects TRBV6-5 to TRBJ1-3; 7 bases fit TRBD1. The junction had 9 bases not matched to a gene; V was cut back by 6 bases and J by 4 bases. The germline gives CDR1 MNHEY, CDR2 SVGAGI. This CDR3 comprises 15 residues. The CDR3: CASRGVQGLGNTIYF. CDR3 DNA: TGTGCCAGCAGGGGCGTACAGGGGTTAGGAAACACCATATATTTT.

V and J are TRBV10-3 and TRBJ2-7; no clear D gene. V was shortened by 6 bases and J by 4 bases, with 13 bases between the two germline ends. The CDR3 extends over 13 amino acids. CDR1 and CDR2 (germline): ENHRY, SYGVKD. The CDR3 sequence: CAIRKGILYEQYF. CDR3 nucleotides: TGTGCCATCAGGAAAGGGATCCTTTACGAGCAGTACTTC.

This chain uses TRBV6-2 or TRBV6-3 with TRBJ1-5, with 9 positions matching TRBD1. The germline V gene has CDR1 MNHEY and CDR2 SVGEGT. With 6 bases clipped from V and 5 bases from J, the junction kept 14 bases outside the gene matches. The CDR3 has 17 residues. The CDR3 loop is CASSHIRTGGRDQPQHF. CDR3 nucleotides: TGTGCCAGCAGCCACATACGAACAGGGGGCCGAGATCAGCCCCAGCATTTT.